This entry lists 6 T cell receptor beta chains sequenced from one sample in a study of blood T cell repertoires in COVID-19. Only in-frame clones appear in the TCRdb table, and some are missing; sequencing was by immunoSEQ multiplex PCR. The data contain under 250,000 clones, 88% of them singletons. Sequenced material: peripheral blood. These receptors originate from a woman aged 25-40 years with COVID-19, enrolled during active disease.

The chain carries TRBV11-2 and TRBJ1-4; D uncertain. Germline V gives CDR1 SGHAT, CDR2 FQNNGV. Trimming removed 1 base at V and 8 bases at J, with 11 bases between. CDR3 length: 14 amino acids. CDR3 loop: CASSLGRASEKLFF. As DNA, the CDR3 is TGTGCCAGCAGCTTAGGGCGGGCGAGCGAAAAACTGTTTTTT.

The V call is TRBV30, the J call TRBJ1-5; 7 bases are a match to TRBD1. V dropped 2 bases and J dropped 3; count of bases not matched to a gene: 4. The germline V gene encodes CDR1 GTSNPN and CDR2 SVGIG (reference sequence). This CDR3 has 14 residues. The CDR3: CAWSSGTVNQPQHF. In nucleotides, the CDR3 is TGTGCCTGGAGTTCCGGGACAGTCAATCAGCCCCAGCATTTT.

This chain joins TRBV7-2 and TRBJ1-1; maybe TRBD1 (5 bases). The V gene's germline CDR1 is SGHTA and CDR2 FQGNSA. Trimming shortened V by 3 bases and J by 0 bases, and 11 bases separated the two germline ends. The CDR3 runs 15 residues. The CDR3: CASSFRQGMNTEAFF. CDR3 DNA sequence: TGTGCCAGCAGCTTCAGGCAGGGTATGAACACTGAAGCTTTCTTT.

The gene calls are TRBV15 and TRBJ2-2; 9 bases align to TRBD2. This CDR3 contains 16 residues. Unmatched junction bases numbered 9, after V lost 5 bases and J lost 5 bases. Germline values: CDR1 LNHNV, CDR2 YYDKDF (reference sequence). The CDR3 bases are TGTGCCACCAGCGTTTTCGGACTAGCGTTGACCGGGGAGCTGTTTTTT. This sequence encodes CATSVFGLALTGELFF.

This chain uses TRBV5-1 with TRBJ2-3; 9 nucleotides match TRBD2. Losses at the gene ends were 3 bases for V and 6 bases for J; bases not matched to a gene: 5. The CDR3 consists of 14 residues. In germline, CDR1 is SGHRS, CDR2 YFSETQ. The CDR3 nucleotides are TGCGCCAGCAGCTCGGGACTAGCAGACGATACGCAGTATTTT. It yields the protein CASSSGLADDTQYF.

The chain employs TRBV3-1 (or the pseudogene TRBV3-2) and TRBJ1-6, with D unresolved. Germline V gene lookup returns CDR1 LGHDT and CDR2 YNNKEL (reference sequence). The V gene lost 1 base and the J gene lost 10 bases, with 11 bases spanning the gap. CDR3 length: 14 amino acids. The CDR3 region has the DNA TGTGCCAGCAGCCAAGGGGCAGGAAAGTCACCCCTCCACTTT. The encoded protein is CASSQGAGKSPLHF.